The 27 T cell receptor beta chains given below trace back to one sample, sequenced in a study of T cells after yellow fever vaccination (dated by TCRdb to about 2019). The library came from 5' RACE. Sequenced using an Illumina NovaSeq 6000. Using fastp trimming at Q25 and MiXCR clonotype assembly, TCRdb reanalyzed the public sequencing data and kept in-frame beta chains. Under each unique CDR3 protein, matching rows form one entry showing the most common genes and DNA. Recorded for this sample are 300,000 to 400,000 distinct CDR3 sequences; 12% of them occurred a single time. Roughly 3.1% of the sample goes to the ten largest clones. The sample's treatment or condition label, decoded: live attenuated yellow fever vaccine strain. Sequenced material: CD4+ T cells sorted from PBMCs, taken 15 days after the yellow fever booster vaccination. The receptors come from a man aged 18 to 30 who received the YFV17D yellow fever vaccine.

The rearrangement uses TRBV6-5 and TRBJ1-1; 8 nucleotides line up with TRBD1. Trimming at V came to 9 bases and at J to 8 bases, leaving 11 bases not matched to a gene. Germline values: CDR1 MNHEY, CDR2 SVGAGI. The CDR3 extends over 13 amino acids. CDR3 DNA: TGTGCCAGACAGGGACAGGAGAGGGAAGAAGCTTTCTTT. Translation: CARQGQEREEAFF.

In this sample, this clonotype turned up many times. The chain has TRBV29-1 and TRBJ2-3; no definite D call. The V gene lost 3 bases and the J gene lost 0 bases, with 7 bases spanning the gap. This CDR3 is 13 amino acids long. CDR1 and CDR2 from the germline V gene are SQVTM and ANQGSEA. This chain's CDR3 is CSVEWRSTDTQYF. The DNA for the CDR3 is TGCAGCGTTGAGTGGCGGAGCACAGATACGCAGTATTTT.

V usage is TRBV11-2 and J usage is TRBJ2-7, with D perhaps TRBD2 (5 bases). Germline V lookup: CDR1 SGHAT, CDR2 FQNNGV. V was cut by 5 bases and J by 7 bases, with 15 bases left in between. The CDR3 has 13 residues. CDR3 loop: CASSSPGVREQYF. CDR3 DNA sequence: TGTGCCAGCAGCAGCCCCGGGGTCAGAGAGCAGTACTTC.

The J gene is TRBJ1-2, the V gene TRBV7-6; 9 bases are shared with TRBD1. CDR1 and CDR2 from the germline V gene are SGHVS and FNYEAQ. The V and J ends lost 3 bases and 5 bases, in that order; junction bases with no gene match: 10. The CDR3 has 16 amino acids. The CDR3 loop is CASSLASPQGAYGYTF. CDR3 coding DNA: TGTGCCAGCAGCTTGGCCTCTCCACAGGGGGCGTATGGCTACACCTTC. The full variable domain, rest sourced from reference TRBV7-6 and TRBJ1-2, is GAGVSQSPRYKVTKRGQDVALRCDPISGHVSLYWYRQALGQGPEFLTYFNYEAQQDKSGLPNDRFSAERPEGSISTLTIQRTEQRDSAMYRCASSLASPQGAYGYTFGSGTRLTVV.

This clonotype was seen many times. The V gene is TRBV11-2, the J gene TRBJ2-1; D call uncertain. CDR1 SGHAT and CDR2 FQNNGV come from the germline V gene. Trimming left V 8 bases short and J 6 bases short, with 14 bases between. The CDR3 length is 13 residues. CDR3 coding DNA: TGTGCCAGCCGGGTCCGGCTATTCAATGAGCAGTTCTTC. This translates into CASRVRLFNEQFF.

This clonotype was counted between two and nine times. V gene TRBV29-1 combines with J gene TRBJ1-2, with D maybe TRBD1 (6 bases). The CDR3 is 15 residues long. Germline V gene lookup returns CDR1 SQVTM and CDR2 ANQGSEA. The V end lost 1 base, the J end lost 7 bases, and 19 bases lay between the germline ends. CDR3 loop: CSVEVLGRGKFGYTF. CDR3 DNA sequence: TGCAGCGTTGAAGTCCTCGGCAGGGGAAAGTTTGGCTACACCTTC.

This clonotype has just a few counts. The rearrangement joins TRBV5-1 to TRBJ1-2; D gene unclear. CDR1 and CDR2 from the germline V gene are SGHRS and YFSETQ. V was shortened by 4 bases and J by 7 bases, with 20 bases between the two germline ends. The CDR3 is 15 residues long. This CDR3 reads CASSVDLPKGGGYTF. The DNA for the CDR3 is TGCGCCAGCAGCGTGGACCTTCCGAAAGGCGGTGGCTACACCTTC.

This clonotype has a handful of counts. The J gene is TRBJ2-1, the V gene TRBV28; 13 bases align to TRBD2. The V gene end was trimmed by 6 bases and the J gene end by 4 bases; junction bases not matched to a gene: 9. This CDR3 is 17 amino acids long. CDR1 and CDR2 from the germline V gene are MDHEN and SYDVKM. CDR3 DNA sequence: TGTGCCAGCAGCCCGACTAGCGGGGGGCCACTTTACAATGAGCAGTTCTTC. Translation: CASSPTSGGPLYNEQFF.

There are a few counts of this clonotype. The chain couples TRBV4-3 to TRBJ2-1, with D possibly being TRBD2 (5 bases). Deletions cut 4 bases from V and 2 bases from J, with 9 bases between. Germline CDR1 LGHNA, CDR2 YSLEER. The CDR3 is made up of 14 amino acids. CDR3 protein: CASSRLTTYNEQFF. As DNA, the CDR3 is TGCGCCAGCAGCCGACTGACTACCTACAATGAGCAGTTCTTC.

V and J are TRBV3-1 and TRBJ2-6; no firm D call. Trimming removed 4 bases from V and 4 bases from J, with 2 bases in between. Germline CDR1 is LGHDT and CDR2 is YNNKEL (reference sequence). The CDR3 consists of 12 residues. CDR3 sequence (DNA): TGTGCCAGCAGCCCCGGGGCCAACGTCCTGACTTTC. Protein sequence: CASSPGANVLTF.

The V gene is TRBV6-2 or TRBV6-3, the J gene TRBJ2-5; 10 positions agree with TRBD1. Germline V gene data show CDR1 as MNHEY and CDR2 as SVGEGT. CDR3 length: 15 residues. Germline trimming cut 0 bases from V and 5 bases from J; bases unmatched to any gene: 3. CDR3 nucleotides: TGTGCCAGCAGTTACTCCGGGACAGGGGCGGAGACCCAGTACTTC. Translating it yields CASSYSGTGAETQYF.

In its sample, this clonotype was seen a few times. The chain carries TRBV7-2 and TRBJ2-3; D is perhaps TRBD1 or TRBD2 (5 bases each). Germline assignment: CDR1 SGHTA and CDR2 FQGNSA. The CDR3 totals 17 residues. Trimming took 2 bases from V and 2 from J, leaving 17 bases between them. The CDR3 coding sequence is TGTGCCAGCAGCTTAAGGGGTCCAACTAGGCCCACAGATACGCAGTATTTT. Translating it yields CASSLRGPTRPTDTQYF.

This clonotype was recorded a few times. The rearrangement links TRBV7-9 to TRBJ2-2, with 7 bases identical to TRBD1. With V trimmed by 6 bases and J by 1 base, 5 bases remained unmatched. This CDR3 region has 15 residues. Per germline, CDR1 SEHNR and CDR2 FQNEAQ (reference sequence). The CDR3 sequence is CASRKWTGNTGELFF. As DNA, the CDR3 is TGTGCCAGCAGAAAATGGACAGGGAACACCGGGGAGCTGTTTTTT.

The chain carries TRBV7-9 and TRBJ2-3, with 7 bases fitting TRBD2. The CDR3 totals 19 residues. Germline values: CDR1 SEHNR, CDR2 FQNEAQ (reference sequence). V shed 5 bases, J shed 4 bases, and the junction held 21 bases outside the gene matches. CDR3 sequence reads: CASSQKGGGTAFRPDTQYF. CDR3 sequence (DNA): TGTGCCAGCAGCCAGAAAGGCGGGGGAACCGCGTTTCGCCCAGATACGCAGTATTTT.

This clonotype showed up many times. This chain links TRBV27 with TRBJ2-1, with D possibly matching TRBD1 (6 bases). Germline-derived CDR1 and CDR2 are MNHEY and SMNVEV (reference sequence). This CDR3 contains 14 residues. V gave up 6 bases and J gave up 7 bases, with 16 bases separating them. CDR3 DNA sequence: TGTGCCAGCAGGGAGGCAGGGGTCGGGAATGAGCAGTTCTTC. Protein product: CASREAGVGNEQFF.

This clonotype was detected ten times or more. The rearrangement joins TRBV18 to TRBJ1-6; the D is unclear. The CDR3 loop spans 12 amino acids. The germline V gene encodes CDR1 KGHSH and CDR2 LQKENI. Trimming cost V 4 bases and J 8 bases, with 6 bases left between them. The CDR3 DNA reads as TGTGCCAGCTCACGGCAGGATTCACCCCTCCACTTT. Translated, it gives CASSRQDSPLHF.

This clonotype has just a few counts. The chain carries TRBV20-1 and TRBJ1-5; unclear D gene. Per germline, CDR1 DFQATT and CDR2 SNEGSKA (reference sequence). The germline V and J ends were trimmed by 3 bases and 2 bases, with 8 bases remaining between them. CDR3 length: 13 amino acids. CDR3 coding DNA: TGCAGTGCTAGCCTGGGCGGCAATCAGCCCCAGCATTTT. Translated: CSASLGGNQPQHF.

This clonotype appeared many times. The chain uses TRBV6-6 and TRBJ1-5, with D possibly matching TRBD1 (5 bases). V gave up 8 bases and J gave up 3 bases, with 14 bases separating them. Germline V gene sequence: CDR1 MNHNY, CDR2 SVGAGI (reference sequence). The CDR3 contains 14 residues. In DNA, the CDR3 is TGTGCCAGCTACGGGCAGGGCTCCAATCAGCCCCAGCATTTT. It specifies CASYGQGSNQPQHF.

A few counts support this clonotype. CDR3 bases: TGTGCCAGCAGTGCTCCGGGCACAGATACGCAGTATTTT. Encoded protein: CASSAPGTDTQYF. The chain recombines TRBV25-1 with TRBJ2-3; no firm D call. The CDR3 has 13 residues. Germline CDR1 is MGHDK and CDR2 is SYGVNS. Trimming shortened V by 4 bases and J by 1 base, and 6 bases separated the two germline ends.

The rearrangement joins TRBV27 to TRBJ2-2; D remains ambiguous. The ends were cut back, 5 bases at V and 6 bases at J, with 7 bases in the middle. Germline values: CDR1 MNHEY, CDR2 SMNVEV (reference sequence). The CDR3 consists of 12 residues. The CDR3 loop reads CASSPPSGELFF. In DNA, the CDR3 is TGTGCCAGCAGTCCCCCCTCCGGGGAGCTGTTTTTT.

This clonotype was counted only a few times. The CDR3 coding sequence is TGTGCCATCAGCATAGGGACTAGCATCCACAATGAGCAGTTCTTC. The encoded protein is CAISIGTSIHNEQFF. The chain uses TRBV10-3 and TRBJ2-1, with 9 nucleotides matching TRBD2. The CDR3 spans 15 residues. The ends lost 6 bases at V and 5 bases at J; junction bases unmatched: 8. Germline V gene data show CDR1 as ENHRY and CDR2 as SYGVKD.

In this sample, this clonotype turned up a few times. V gene TRBV28 combines with J gene TRBJ2-5; D is unclear. The V gene lost 5 bases and the J gene lost 4 bases, with 8 bases spanning the gap. Germline CDR1 and CDR2: MDHEN and SYDVKM. This CDR3 region has 12 residues. The CDR3 nucleotides are TGTGCCAGCAGTCGCCGCAGAGAGACCCAGTACTTC. Protein product: CASSRRRETQYF.

This clonotype was detected a few times. The rearrangement joins TRBV12-3 or TRBV12-4 to TRBJ2-5; 7 bases fit TRBD1. The CDR3 consists of 14 residues. V lost 4 bases and J lost 5; bases outside the gene matches: 7. CDR3 loop: CASSSGQVRETQYF. In DNA, the CDR3 is TGTGCCAGCAGTTCAGGACAGGTTCGGGAGACCCAGTACTTC.

The chain carries TRBV12-3 or TRBV12-4 and TRBJ2-1, with D perhaps assigned TRBD1 or TRBD2 (5 bases each). V lost 7 bases to trimming and J lost 8 bases, with 12 bases between them. The CDR3 sequence is 12 residues long. The CDR3, as DNA: TGTGCCAGCACCTTGGGGGACGATGAGCAGTTCTTC. Protein sequence: CASTLGDDEQFF.

CDR3 region: CASTNQPGAQQFF. The DNA for the CDR3 is TGTGCCAGCACCAATCAGCCGGGGGCCCAGCAGTTCTTC. The chain recombines TRBV7-2 with TRBJ2-1; D is possibly TRBD1 or TRBD2 (6 bases each). The germline gives CDR1 SGHTA, CDR2 FQGNSA. The CDR3 covers 13 residues. Trimming took 7 bases from V and 11 from J, leaving 18 bases between them.

The J gene is TRBJ2-3, the V gene TRBV29-1, with a possible D match to TRBD1 (5 bases). V was pared by 6 bases and J by 4 bases, with 17 bases between. The CDR3 has 14 amino acids. The germline gives CDR1 SQVTM, CDR2 ANQGSEA. CDR3 nucleotides: TGCAGCGTCCCCAACTTTAGCAGGGCAGATACGCAGTATTTT. It translates to CSVPNFSRADTQYF.

This clonotype was seen a few times. The rearrangement links TRBV13 to TRBJ1-2, with D possibly being TRBD1 (6 bases). The germline V gene encodes CDR1 PRHDT and CDR2 FYEKMQ (reference sequence). V lost 4 bases and J 5 bases, leaving 20 bases between the germline ends. The CDR3 contains 16 residues. The CDR3, as DNA: TGTGCCAGCAGCTCAAGGGGGACACGGTACCAATATGGCTACACCTTC. Encoded protein: CASSSRGTRYQYGYTF.